Listed here is a single TCR beta chain. This sample is drawn from a study of blood T cell repertoires in COVID-19. Authors' data handling: Amplification of reference gene primers provided the estimated nucleated cell counts. Libraries were prepared by immunoSEQ multiplex PCR; TCRdb keeps only in-frame clonotypes and omits some of them. V, J and clone size are those of that table, while D and trimming were read from the DNA. Counted here are under 450,000 clones, about 91% occurring once; the ten biggest clones make up roughly 1.6%. This CDR3 has 16 residues. The gene calls are TRBV21-1 and TRBJ1-4; the table calls TRBD1, which could not be checked here. TRBV21-1 is designated a pseudogene. This sequence was found in a woman in her thirties or forties with COVID-19, enrolled during active disease. Source material: peripheral blood. The CDR3 loop reads CASSNEQGTTNEKLFF. CDR3 nucleotides: TGTGCCAGCAGCAACGAACAGGGTACAACTAATGAAAAACTGTTTTTT.